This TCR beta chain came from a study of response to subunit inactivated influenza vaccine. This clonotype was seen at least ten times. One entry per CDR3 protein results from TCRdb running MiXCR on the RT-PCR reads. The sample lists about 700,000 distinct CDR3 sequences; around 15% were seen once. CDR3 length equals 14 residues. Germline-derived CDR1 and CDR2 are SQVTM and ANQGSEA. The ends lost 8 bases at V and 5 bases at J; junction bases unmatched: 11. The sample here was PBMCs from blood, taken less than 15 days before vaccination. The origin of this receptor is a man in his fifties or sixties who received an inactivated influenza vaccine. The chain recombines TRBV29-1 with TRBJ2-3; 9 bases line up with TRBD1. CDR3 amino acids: CSTWDRDTEDTQYF. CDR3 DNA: TGCAGCACATGGGACAGGGACACCGAAGATACGCAGTATTTT.